Listed here are 17 T cell receptor beta chains from one sample, sequenced in a study of blood T cells in healthy people across ages. Sample-barcoded 5' priming and a J-beta primer mix drove a second PCR of about 6 to 11 cycles. TCRdb fed the 5' RACE reads into MiXCR, producing one record per CDR3 protein. The table has 1.4 million to 1.5 million distinct CDR3 sequences, around 39% seen once. The sequencing sample was made of blood. These receptor sequences come from a woman aged 18-29 years in good health.

The V gene is TRBV2, the J gene TRBJ2-3, with D tentatively TRBD2 (5 bases). The V gene's germline CDR1 is SNHLY and CDR2 FYNNEI. V was shortened by 5 bases and J by 4 bases, with 13 bases between the two germline ends. The CDR3 sequence is 14 residues long. CDR3 region: CASSILAYADTQYF. CDR3 sequence (DNA): TGTGCCAGCAGTATCCTAGCTTACGCAGATACGCAGTATTTT.

V usage is TRBV20-1 and J usage is TRBJ2-1; D is unresolved. Looked up from germline, CDR1 is DFQATT and CDR2 is SNEGSKA (reference sequence). The CDR3 is 15 amino acids. The germline V and J ends were trimmed by 0 bases and 4 bases, with 13 bases remaining between them. CDR3 sequence reads: CSARDPNVGYNEQFF. The CDR3 DNA sequence: TGCAGTGCTAGAGACCCGAACGTCGGGTACAATGAGCAGTTCTTC.

The chain is built from TRBV7-3 and TRBJ1-1; TRBD1 is a possible D gene (5 bases). This CDR3 region has 14 residues. Germline lookup yields CDR1 SGHTA and CDR2 FQGTGA. Trimming took 6 bases from V and 0 from J, leaving 11 bases between them. CDR3 sequence: CASSLQTVNTEAFF. The CDR3 region has the DNA TGTGCCAGCAGTCTACAGACAGTGAACACTGAAGCTTTCTTT.

Note on this clonotype: It may be a read error: a sequence one base away is much more abundant. This rearrangement joins TRBV10-3 to TRBJ2-1; no firm D call. The length of the CDR3 is 13 residues. CDR1 ENHRY and CDR2 SYGVKD come from the germline V gene. Deletions cut 8 bases from V and 10 bases from J, with 18 bases between. In DNA form, the CDR3 reads TGTGCCATCGGAAAGGGTACCTTCTACGAGCAGTTCTTC. Translation gives CAIGKGTFYEQFF.

The chain carries TRBV19 and TRBJ2-2, with 9 positions matching TRBD1. This CDR3 contains 15 residues. The V gene's germline CDR1 is LNHDA and CDR2 SQIVND (reference sequence). V lost 7 bases, J lost 6 bases, and 9 bases stayed unmatched. This CDR3 reads CASIRTGADPGELFF. CDR3 DNA: TGTGCCAGTATTCGGACAGGGGCCGATCCCGGGGAGCTGTTTTTT.

The chain employs TRBV7-9 and TRBJ2-1, with 11 bases identical to TRBD2. The V gene's germline CDR1 is SEHNR and CDR2 FQNEAQ (reference sequence). V was clipped by 5 bases and J by 2 bases; unmatched bases: 5. This CDR3 comprises 16 residues. The CDR3 DNA reads TGTGCCAGCAGCCCGCAGACTAGCGGGACCTACAATGAGCAGTTCTTC. Translating it yields CASSPQTSGTYNEQFF.

This chain connects TRBV20-1 to TRBJ1-6; no reliable D call. V lost 6 bases and J lost 0, with 18 bases in between. The CDR3 has 17 residues. Germline V gene data show CDR1 as DFQATT and CDR2 as SNEGSKA (reference sequence). CDR3 protein: CSARPRRASSYNSPLHF. The CDR3 nucleotides read TGCAGTGCAAGACCCCGGAGAGCCAGCTCCTATAATTCACCCCTCCACTTT.

V usage is TRBV30 and J usage is TRBJ2-7; TRBD2 is a possible D gene (6 bases). Germline V lookup: CDR1 GTSNPN, CDR2 SVGIG (reference sequence). The CDR3 covers 14 residues. The ends were cut back, 0 bases at V and 3 bases at J, with 12 bases in the middle. CDR3 bases: TGTGCCTGGAGTGTATCCGGGGGTCTCTACGAGCAGTACTTC. Residues: CAWSVSGGLYEQYF. The complete variable domain, with remaining parts taken from reference TRBV30 and TRBJ2-7, reads SQTIHQWPATLVQPVGSPLSLECTVEGTSNPNLYWYRQAAGRGLQLLFYSVGIGQISSEVPQNLSASRPQDRQFILSSKKLLLSDSGFYLCAWSVSGGLYEQYFGPGTRLTVT.

As DNA, the CDR3 is TGTGCCAGCAGCCAAGCCGGGGGGGGTGGCGAGCAGTACTTC. It encodes CASSQAGGGGEQYF. The J gene is TRBJ2-5, the V gene TRBV3-1; the match to TRBD2 covers 8 bases. The J call is doubtful: the DNA matches TRBJ2-7 better. The CDR3 has 14 residues. Per germline, CDR1 LGHDT and CDR2 YNNKEL (reference sequence).

Details on this clonotype: An end of the junction does not agree with germline; a read error may underlie this. The chain couples TRBV5-1 to TRBJ1-1; 9 bases align to TRBD1. Germline V gives CDR1 SGHRS, CDR2 YFSETQ. The CDR3 contains 16 residues. The chain's CDR3 is CSSSPRDRVMNTEAFF. Written as DNA, the CDR3 is TGCTCCAGCAGCCCCCGGGACAGGGTGATGAACACTGAAGCTTTCTTT.

The chain links TRBV9 to TRBJ1-1; D perhaps matches TRBD1 (6 bases). This CDR3 is built from 14 residues. The V gene's germline CDR1 is SGDLS and CDR2 YYNGEE. V was pared by 3 bases and J by 6 bases, with 15 bases between. In DNA form, the CDR3 reads TGTGCCAGCAGCGAGGGGGGCCTTTTATCTGAAGCTTTCTTT. It codes for CASSEGGLLSEAFF. The variable domain in full, completed from reference TRBV9 and TRBJ1-1, reads DSGVTQTPKHLITATGQRVTLRCSPRSGDLSVYWYQQSLDQGLQFLIQYYNGEERAKGNILERFSAQQFPDLHSELNLSSLELGDSALYFCASSEGGLLSEAFFGQGTRLTVV.

This clonotype turned up a few times. The V gene is TRBV5-1, the J gene TRBJ2-5, with D perhaps matching TRBD2 (6 bases). The assigned J gene may be wrong: the sequence end matches TRBJ2-7 better. This CDR3 has 14 residues. Germline CDR1 and CDR2: SGHRS and YFSETQ. CDR3 DNA sequence: TGCGCCAGCCGCCTCGGGACTGGGGAATACGAGCAGTACTTC. Translation: CASRLGTGEYEQYF.

V gene TRBV7-9 combines with J gene TRBJ1-6; D gene unclear. Trimming took 5 bases from V and 0 from J, leaving 14 bases between them. This CDR3 has 17 residues. The V gene's germline CDR1 is SEHNR and CDR2 FQNEAQ (reference sequence). Here the CDR3 DNA reads TGTGCCAGCAGCCCCGGGAACACCCGCTCCTATAATTCACCCCTCCACTTT. Protein product: CASSPGNTRSYNSPLHF.

The CDR3 spells CAIPGTSDSYNEQFF. The CDR3 DNA reads TGTGCCATCCCCGGGACTAGCGATTCCTACAATGAGCAGTTCTTC. The chain recombines TRBV6-1 with TRBJ2-1; TRBD2 matches at 10 bases. CDR1 and CDR2 (germline): MNHNS, SASEGT. This CDR3 spans 15 amino acids. With 10 bases clipped from V and 1 base from J, the junction kept 7 bases outside the gene matches.

The V gene is TRBV6-1, the J gene TRBJ2-5; maybe TRBD2 (6 bases). The CDR3 runs 14 residues. The V gene's germline CDR1 is MNHNS and CDR2 SASEGT. Trimming shortened V by 11 bases and J by 2 bases, and 18 bases separated the two germline ends. The CDR3 loop is CAAYGGTRQETQYF. As DNA, the CDR3 is TGTGCCGCGTACGGCGGGACGCGACAAGAGACCCAGTACTTC.

This clonotype was counted only a few times. The V call is TRBV6-2 or TRBV6-3, the J call TRBJ2-3, with 7 bases fitting TRBD2. The germline CDR1 and CDR2 sequences are MNHEY and SVGEGT. CDR3 length: 15 residues. V was clipped by 6 bases and J by 8 bases; unmatched bases: 14. CDR3 bases: TGTGCCAGCAGCCCTAGCGGCACTCCCCGGGGTACGCAGTATTTT. Translation gives CASSPSGTPRGTQYF.

V is TRBV2 and J is TRBJ1-2, with D possibly being TRBD1 (5 bases). Looked up from germline, CDR1 is SNHLY and CDR2 is FYNNEI. V lost 7 bases and J 4 bases, leaving 13 bases between the germline ends. CDR3 length: 13 residues. CDR3 sequence: CASTRTPIYGYTF. DNA of the CDR3: TGTGCCAGCACGAGGACACCGATCTATGGCTACACCTTC.